Listed below are T cell receptor beta chains from one sample, sequenced in a study of cytomegalovirus exposure and HLA in healthy donors. The method was immunoSEQ multiplex PCR; TCRdb's version includes in-frame clones alone and lacks a portion of them. The sample has roughly 110,000 clones; over 60% are singletons. What was sequenced was PBMCs. Receptor source: a young woman in good health and CMV-seropositive. Both conserved end residues are part of each CDR3. Each record gives: J gene, D gene, clone size, V gene, CDR3 protein, CDR3 DNA. D genes are given only for firm matches. Expanded clones are given a class, and other clones once, few, many or no size at all.

TRBJ1-2,-,once,TRBV23-1,CAGHSPCGYTF,TGCGCCGGACACAGCCCCTGTGGCTACACCTTC
TRBJ1-5,-,-,TRBV28,CASSLSLNGNQPQHF,TGTGCCAGCAGTTTGAGTCTGAATGGCAATCAGCCCCAGCATTTT
TRBJ2-7,-,-,TRBV5-6,CASSLGSSYEQYF,TGTGCCAGCAGCCTAGGGAGTTCCTACGAGCAGTACTTC
TRBJ1-4,TRBD1,-,TRBV7-9,CASSGQEGEKLFF,TGTGCCAGCAGCGGACAGGAGGGGGAAAAACTGTTTTTT
TRBJ1-2,TRBD1,-,TRBV5-6,CASSSGTAIYGYTF,TGTGCCAGCAGTTCCGGGACAGCAATTTATGGCTACACCTTC
TRBJ1-1,-,-,TRBV5-1,CASGIQGQGTEAFF,TGCGCCAGCGGGATTCAGGGGCAGGGCACTGAAGCTTTCTTT
TRBJ1-1,-,-,TRBV5-1,CASSRSLNTEAFF,TGCGCCAGCAGTCGGTCCCTGAACACTGAAGCTTTCTTT
TRBJ2-1,TRBD1,once,TRBV11-2,CASSSSTGINEQFF,TGTGCCAGCAGCTCCTCGACAGGGATCAATGAGCAGTTCTTC
TRBJ2-2,TRBD2,-,TRBV5-1,CASSLGPLAGEDTGELFF,TGCGCCAGCAGCTTGGGACCCCTAGCGGGAGAAGACACCGGGGAGCTGTTTTTT
TRBJ1-5,-,-,TRBV4-1,CASSQEDSIEAQPQHF,TGCGCCAGCAGCCAAGAAGATTCAATCGAGGCTCAGCCCCAGCATTTT
TRBJ1-6,TRBD1,once,TRBV27,CASSTGGAASNPLHF,TGTGCCAGCAGCACAGGGGGCGCGGCTTCAAATCCCCTCCACTTT
TRBJ1-1,-,few,TRBV25-1,CASSEGPGRKSEAFF,TGTGCCAGCAGTGAAGGACCGGGGAGAAAGTCTGAAGCTTTCTTT
TRBJ2-3,TRBD2,-,TRBV7-9,CASSLRLAGGPTDTQYF,TGTGCCAGCAGCTTACGGCTAGCGGGAGGGCCCACAGATACGCAGTATTTT
TRBJ2-1,-,-,TRBV7-3,CASSQWGDEQFF,TGTGCCAGCAGCCAATGGGGGGATGAGCAGTTCTTC
TRBJ1-2,TRBD1,-,TRBV19,CASSLTGAVGGYTF,TGTGCCAGTAGTTTAACAGGGGCCGTAGGTGGCTACACCTTC
TRBJ2-7,-,-,TRBV5-6,CASSLSGRIYEQYF,TGTGCCAGCAGCTTGTCAGGCCGGATCTACGAGCAGTACTTC
TRBJ2-7,TRBD2,few,TRBV7-9,CASSLAGLAGEQYF,TGTGCCAGCAGCTTAGCGGGACTAGCGGGAGAGCAGTACTTC
TRBJ2-7,-,-,TRBV5-1,CASSLGGTRAYEQYF,TGCGCCAGCAGCTTGGGGGGGACACGAGCCTACGAGCAGTACTTC
TRBJ1-4,-,-,TRBV19,CASSIGSREESEKLFF,TGTGCCAGTAGTATCGGAAGCAGGGAGGAGAGTGAAAAACTGTTTTTT
TRBJ2-1,-,-,TRBV6-4,CARSPKTDNEQFF,TGTGCCAGATCCCCTAAGACTGACAATGAGCAGTTCTTC